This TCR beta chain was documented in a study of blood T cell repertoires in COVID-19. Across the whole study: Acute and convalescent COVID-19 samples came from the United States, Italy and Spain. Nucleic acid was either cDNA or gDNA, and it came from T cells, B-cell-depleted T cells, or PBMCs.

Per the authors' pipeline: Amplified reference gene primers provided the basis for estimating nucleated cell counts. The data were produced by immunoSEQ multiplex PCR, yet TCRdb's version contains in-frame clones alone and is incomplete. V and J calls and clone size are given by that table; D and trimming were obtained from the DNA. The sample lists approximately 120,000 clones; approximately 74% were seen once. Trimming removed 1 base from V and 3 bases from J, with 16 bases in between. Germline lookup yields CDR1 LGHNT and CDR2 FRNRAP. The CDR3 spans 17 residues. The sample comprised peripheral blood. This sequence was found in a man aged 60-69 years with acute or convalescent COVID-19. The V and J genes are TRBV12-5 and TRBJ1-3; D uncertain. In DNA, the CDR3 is TGTGCTAGTGGTTTGGCCCCCGGGATCACGATTGGAAACACCATATATTTT. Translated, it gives CASGLAPGITIGNTIYF.